This T cell receptor (beta chain) was captured by sequencing in a study of memory CD4+ T cells and cytomegalovirus serostatus. In the study overall: Donors were healthy Belgian adults, several CMV seropositive and approximately 25 seronegative. Findings and caveats of the study: CD4+ memory repertoires contained about two fifths of the 164 reported CMV TCRbeta sequences.

This CDR3 is built from 16 residues. Germline V CDR1 and CDR2: KGHSH, LQKENI. V shed 1 base, J shed 5 bases, and the junction held 7 bases outside the gene matches. Using immunoSEQ multiplex PCR, the repertoire was profiled, and TCRdb retains in-frame clones only, with some absent. The sample consists of about 31,000 clones, roughly 80% of them appearing once. As concerns this clone: The target antigen is unknown.

The sort gate was single viable CD3+CD4+CD8-CD45RO+ cells for memory CD4+ T cells. The receptor was isolated from an adult in good health and CMV-seronegative. Some clones in this sample may be carry-over from other donors' samples. Material: memory CD4+ T cells from blood. This chain connects TRBV18 to TRBJ2-5; 10 nucleotides line up with TRBD1. The CDR3 sequence: CASSPRRDRGGETQYF. The CDR3 DNA sequence: TGTGCCAGCTCACCACGTCGGGACAGGGGAGGTGAGACCCAGTACTTC.